These T cell receptor beta chains were read from a single sample in a study of T cell repertoires in cytomegalovirus infection. Their target antigens are unknown. A single record per CDR3 protein comes from TCRdb applying MiXCR to the reads. The sample lists hundreds of thousands of distinct CDR3 sequences; around 35% were seen once. Material: cultured PBMCs, obtained from culture after CMV antigen stimulation. The receptor set was obtained from a human donor in good health (CMV status not recorded). Some clones in this sample may be carry-over from other donors' samples. Each CDR3 is given with its conserved first and last residue. The D gene is left open where the match is weak. For some rows the clone size is stated as once, few or many, or as a class when expanded; others skip it.

clone_size j_call d_call v_call cdr3_aa cdr3_nt
few TRBJ2-3 NA TRBV6-2/TRBV6-3 CASRSGGTAQYF TGTGCCAGCAGAAGCGGCGGGACAGCGCAGTATTTT
NA TRBJ2-5 TRBD2 TRBV7-2 CASSSSRSSGNFQETQYF TGTGCCAGCAGCTCATCTCGAAGTAGCGGGAACTTTCAAGAGACCCAGTACTTC
NA TRBJ2-5 NA TRBV5-3 CASSPRTVTEEETQYF TGTGCCAGCAGCCCGAGGACTGTAACGGAGGAAGAGACCCAGTACTTC
NA TRBJ2-1 TRBD2 TRBV28 CASSPFTSGRADEQFF TGTGCCAGCAGCCCTTTTACGAGCGGGAGGGCCGATGAGCAGTTCTTC
few TRBJ1-4 TRBD1 TRBV15 CATSGDRGTNEKLFF TGTGCCACCAGCGGTGACAGGGGAACTAATGAAAAACTGTTTTTT
NA TRBJ1-1 NA TRBV12-3/TRBV12-4 CASSPIGGVSEAFF TGTGCCAGCAGCCCGATAGGGGGTGTCTCTGAAGCTTTCTTT
few TRBJ2-7 TRBD2 TRBV25-1 CASSELAGGPYEQYF TGTGCCAGCAGCGAACTAGCGGGAGGGCCTTACGAGCAGTACTTC
NA TRBJ1-5 TRBD1 TRBV7-9 CASSLGFDRGLQPQHF TGTGCCAGCAGCTTAGGATTCGATAGGGGGCTTCAGCCCCAGCATTTT
NA TRBJ2-1 NA TRBV28 CASSKRAKSRDYNEQFF TGTGCCAGCAGTAAGCGGGCCAAATCAAGGGATTACAATGAGCAGTTCTTC
few TRBJ2-1 TRBD2 TRBV7-8 CASSGLAGGLDEQFF TGTGCCAGCAGCGGACTAGCGGGAGGGCTCGATGAGCAGTTCTTC